These 9 T cell receptor beta chains originate from one sample sequenced in a study of T cell responses to AZD1222 COVID-19 vaccine. Assay used: immunoSEQ multiplex PCR; TCRdb lists only in-frame clones, some missing. The sample shows over 150,000 clones, 80% to 95% of them seen only once. The starting material was peripheral blood, obtained 28 days after the second dose of the MenACWY control vaccine. These receptors were obtained from an adult who received the MenACWY meningococcal vaccine as a control.

This rearrangement joins TRBV9 to TRBJ2-7; 8 positions agree with TRBD1. CDR3 length equals 12 residues. Trimming cost V 4 bases and J 4 bases; bases outside gene matches: 1. CDR1 is SGDLS and CDR2 is YYNGEE in the germline V gene. The CDR3 spells CASSQGAYEQYF. In nucleotides, the CDR3 is TGTGCCAGCAGCCAGGGGGCGTACGAGCAGTACTTC. Full variable domain (outside the CDR3, taken from reference TRBV9 and TRBJ2-7): DSGVTQTPKHLITATGQRVTLRCSPRSGDLSVYWYQQSLDQGLQFLIQYYNGEERAKGNILERFSAQQFPDLHSELNLSSLELGDSALYFCASSQGAYEQYFGPGTRLTVT.

The chain combines TRBV20-1 with TRBJ1-4, with D perhaps TRBD1 (5 bases). The V gene's germline CDR1 is DFQATT and CDR2 SNEGSKA (reference sequence). V lost 3 bases to trimming and J lost 7 bases, with 15 bases between them. The CDR3 has 14 residues. This CDR3 reads CSASRDPVFEKLFF. DNA of the CDR3: TGCAGTGCTAGTCGGGACCCTGTCTTTGAAAAACTGTTTTTT.

The V gene is TRBV6-6, the J gene TRBJ1-4; TRBD1 is a possible D gene (6 bases). The CDR3 has 14 residues. Trimming shortened V by 6 bases and J by 8 bases, and 16 bases separated the two germline ends. Germline assignment: CDR1 MNHNY and CDR2 SVGAGI (reference sequence). CDR3: CASRSGRGGEKLFF. The CDR3 DNA reads as TGTGCCAGCAGATCCGGCAGGGGTGGGGAAAAACTGTTTTTT.

The V and J genes are TRBV7-8 and TRBJ2-5; D uncertain. The CDR3 consists of 11 residues. Trimming removed 3 bases at V and 5 bases at J, with 4 bases between. Germline V gene data show CDR1 as SGHVS and CDR2 as FQNEAQ. The chain's CDR3 is CASSFYETQYF. The CDR3 nucleotides are TGTGCCAGCAGCTTTTATGAGACCCAGTACTTC.

This sequence joins TRBV18 and TRBJ2-2, with D possibly TRBD2 on 6 matching bases. This CDR3 contains 16 residues. Germline V CDR1 and CDR2: KGHSH, LQKENI. The V end was cut by 0 bases, the J end by 6 bases, with 14 bases between. The CDR3 bases are TGTGCCAGCTCACCACCGAAAACGCGGGGTGCCGGGGAGCTGTTTTTT. Translating gives CASSPPKTRGAGELFF.

This clone appeared a single time. V gene TRBV5-1 combines with J gene TRBJ1-1; unclear D gene. The germline CDR1 and CDR2 sequences are SGHRS and YFSETQ. Trimming left V 0 bases short and J 4 bases short, with 13 bases between. The CDR3 spans 15 residues. CDR3 protein: CASSLEVDLGTEAFF. The CDR3 bases are TGCGCCAGCAGCTTGGAGGTCGACTTGGGCACTGAAGCTTTCTTT. The full variable domain, with the rest looked up from reference TRBV5-1 and TRBJ1-1, is KAGVTQTPRYLIKTRGQQVTLSCSPISGHRSVSWYQQTPGQGLQFLFEYFSETQRNKGNFPGRFSGRQFSNSRSEMNVSTLELGDSALYLCASSLEVDLGTEAFFGQGTRLTVV.

This clone was counted between two and nine times. The rearrangement joins TRBV6-1 to TRBJ2-1, with a weak D call TRBD2 (5 bases). Looked up from germline, CDR1 is MNHNS and CDR2 is SASEGT. V was trimmed by 4 bases and J by 6 bases, leaving 19 bases between them. This CDR3 spans 16 amino acids. The DNA for the CDR3 is TGTGCCAGCAGTGTGTCGGGAATCGGGGTGGGCAATGAGCAGTTCTTC. As protein: CASSVSGIGVGNEQFF.

In regard to this clone: This CDR3 is also generated by other DNA sequences in the sample. This chain's CDR3 is CASSRDSSGNTIYF. The CDR3 bases are TGTGCCAGCAGTAGAGACAGCTCTGGAAACACCATATATTTT. V is TRBV2 and J is TRBJ1-3; TRBD1 is a possible D gene (5 bases). The V end was cut by 5 bases, the J end by 0 bases, with 8 bases between. Germline V gene data show CDR1 as SNHLY and CDR2 as FYNNEI. The CDR3 sequence is 14 residues long.

This clone is a singleton in its sample. This chain joins TRBV30 and TRBJ2-1; tentatively, D is TRBD1 (6 bases). V gave up 1 base and J gave up 4 bases, with 11 bases separating them. The CDR3 contains 14 residues. Germline V gene lookup returns CDR1 GTSNPN and CDR2 SVGIG (reference sequence). The CDR3 spells CAWSGGGNYNEQFF. CDR3 nucleotides: TGTGCCTGGAGTGGTGGGGGCAATTACAATGAGCAGTTCTTC. The full variable domain, with the rest looked up from reference TRBV30 and TRBJ2-1, is SQTIHQWPATLVQPVGSPLSLECTVEGTSNPNLYWYRQAAGRGLQLLFYSVGIGQISSEVPQNLSASRPQDRQFILSSKKLLLSDSGFYLCAWSGGGNYNEQFFGPGTRLTVL.